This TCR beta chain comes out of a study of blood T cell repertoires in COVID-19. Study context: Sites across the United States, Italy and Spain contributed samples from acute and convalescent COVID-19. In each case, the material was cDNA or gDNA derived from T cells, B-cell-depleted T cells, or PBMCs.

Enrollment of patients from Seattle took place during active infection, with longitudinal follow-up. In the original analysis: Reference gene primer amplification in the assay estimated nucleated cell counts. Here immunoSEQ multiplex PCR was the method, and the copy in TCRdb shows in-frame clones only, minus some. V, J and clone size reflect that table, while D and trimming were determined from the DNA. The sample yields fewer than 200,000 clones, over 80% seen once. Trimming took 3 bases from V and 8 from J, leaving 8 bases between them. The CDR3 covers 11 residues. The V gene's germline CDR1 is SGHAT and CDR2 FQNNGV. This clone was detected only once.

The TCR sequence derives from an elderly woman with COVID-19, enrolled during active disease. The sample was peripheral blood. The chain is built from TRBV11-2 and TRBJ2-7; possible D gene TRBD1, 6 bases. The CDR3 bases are TGTGCCAGCAGCTTGGGGACAAAGCAGTACTTC. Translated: CASSLGTKQYF.